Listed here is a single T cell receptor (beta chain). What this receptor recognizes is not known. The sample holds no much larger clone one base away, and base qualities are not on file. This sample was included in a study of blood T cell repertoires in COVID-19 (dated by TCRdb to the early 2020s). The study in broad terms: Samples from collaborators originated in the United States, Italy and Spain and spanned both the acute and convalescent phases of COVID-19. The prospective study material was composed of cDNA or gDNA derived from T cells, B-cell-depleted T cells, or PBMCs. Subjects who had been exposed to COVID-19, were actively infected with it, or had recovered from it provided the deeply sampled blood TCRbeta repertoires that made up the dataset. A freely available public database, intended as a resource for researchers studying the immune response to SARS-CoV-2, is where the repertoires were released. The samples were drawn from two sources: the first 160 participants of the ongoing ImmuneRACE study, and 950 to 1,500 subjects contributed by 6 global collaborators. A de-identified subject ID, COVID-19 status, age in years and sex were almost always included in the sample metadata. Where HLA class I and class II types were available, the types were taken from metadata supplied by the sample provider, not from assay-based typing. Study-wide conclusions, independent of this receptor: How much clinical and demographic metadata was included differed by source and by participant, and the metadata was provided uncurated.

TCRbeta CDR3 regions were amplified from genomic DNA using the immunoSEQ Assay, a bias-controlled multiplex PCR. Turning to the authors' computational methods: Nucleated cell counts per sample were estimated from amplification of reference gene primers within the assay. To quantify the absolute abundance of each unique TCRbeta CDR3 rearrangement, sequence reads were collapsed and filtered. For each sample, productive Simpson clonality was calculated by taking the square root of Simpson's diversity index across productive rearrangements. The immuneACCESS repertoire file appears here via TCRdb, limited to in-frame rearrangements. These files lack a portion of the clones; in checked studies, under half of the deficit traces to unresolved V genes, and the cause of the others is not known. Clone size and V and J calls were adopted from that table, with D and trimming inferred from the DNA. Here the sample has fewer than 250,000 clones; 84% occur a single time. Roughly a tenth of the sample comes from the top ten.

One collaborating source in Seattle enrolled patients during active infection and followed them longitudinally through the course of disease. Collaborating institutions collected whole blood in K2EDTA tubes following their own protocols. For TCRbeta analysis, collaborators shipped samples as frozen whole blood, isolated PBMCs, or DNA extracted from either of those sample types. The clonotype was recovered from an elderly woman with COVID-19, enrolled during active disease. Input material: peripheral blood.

The bases are TGTGCCAGCAGCCACACACAGGGGGGTAACTATGGCTACACCTTC. This gives the protein CASSHTQGGNYGYTF. The chain was built from TRBV3-1 (or the pseudogene TRBV3-2) and TRBJ1-2; TRBD1 fits 8 bases in the junction. Germline trimming amounts to 3 bases on V and 1 base on J, with 4 as the count of junction bases outside the gene matches. The CDR1 and CDR2 encoded by the germline V gene (reference sequence) are LGHDT and YNNKEL. From its cysteine to its phenylalanine, the CDR3 spans 15 amino acids. Left in the record is the CDR3 DNA by itself, 45 bases read in frame from the first base.